The source of this T cell receptor beta chain is a study of shared clonotypes between healthy human individuals. Across the study: Each donor had three CD4 naive, three CD4 memory, two CD8 naive and one CD8 memory plate.

There are many counts of this clone. Its target is not known. Overall study findings and caveats: Clonotypes shared by all four sorted-subset donors had higher generation probabilities than non-shared clonotypes.

Trimming left V 3 bases short and J 4 bases short, with 13 bases between. The germline V gene encodes CDR1 SGHAT and CDR2 FQNNGV. The CDR3 loop spans 15 amino acids. Clones were read by immunoSEQ multiplex PCR, and TCRdb kept only the in-frame ones, dropping some. The data hold about 120,000 clones, with about 71% observed a single time. This sequence joins TRBV11-2 and TRBJ2-1; D might be TRBD2 (6 bases). This clonotype was obtained from a woman younger than 45 in good health. Material for sequencing was memory CD8+ T cells sorted from blood. As for subset: CD45RO+ cells pooled with CCR7-negative TemRA cells. CDR3 in DNA: TGTGCCAGCAGCTTGAGTAGCGGAGGGTACAATGAGCAGTTCTTC. This gives the protein CASSLSSGGYNEQFF.